This TCR beta chain was recovered during a study of blood T cell repertoires in COVID-19. Method: immunoSEQ multiplex PCR; TCRdb's copy keeps in-frame clones and lacks some. Of roughly 250,000 clones in the sample, 86% were seen once. Sequenced material: peripheral blood. The sequence was collected from a woman aged 25 to 45 with COVID-19, enrolled during active disease.

The CDR3 region is CASRPGFDSPLHF. CDR3 nucleotides: TGCGCCAGCAGACCGGGGTTCGATTCACCCCTCCACTTT. The rearrangement joins TRBV5-1 to TRBJ1-6, with no clear D. The CDR3 covers 13 residues. With 5 bases removed from V and 8 bases from J, the gap between germline ends came to 11 bases. Germline values: CDR1 SGHRS, CDR2 YFSETQ.